The 20 T cell receptor beta chains in this list originate from one sample, sequenced in a study of regulatory dendritic cells for organ transplantation. No antigen has been assigned to these receptors. Clones were read by immunoSEQ multiplex PCR, and TCRdb kept only the in-frame ones, dropping some. The sample has about 5,400 clones; about four fifths are singletons. Allogeneic regulatory or mature dendritic cells were co-cultured for under six days with CFSE-labeled sorted T cells at 1:10. The sequencing sample was made of memory CD8+ T cells from blood cultured with regulatory dendritic cells. Subset in this sample: CD45RO+ memory T cells. The receptors stem from a human donor in good health.

For the CDR3, the DNA is TGTGCCAGTAGTATTGTTGGGACTATCACCGGGGAGCTGTTTTTT. Translated: CASSIVGTITGELFF. The gene calls are TRBV19 and TRBJ2-2; 7 bases are a match to TRBD2. Looked up from germline, CDR1 is LNHDA and CDR2 is SQIVND (reference sequence). V lost 3 bases, J lost 4 bases, and 5 bases stayed unmatched. The CDR3 contains 15 residues.

The chain is built from TRBV4-3 and TRBJ2-5, with D possibly being TRBD1 (6 bases). Germline CDR1 is LGHNA and CDR2 is YSLEER. V gave up 0 bases and J gave up 1 base, with 9 bases separating them. This CDR3 is 15 amino acids long. In DNA, the CDR3 is TGCGCCAGCAGCCAAGACAGGGGATTCCAAGAGACCCAGTACTTC. It codes for CASSQDRGFQETQYF.

This clone was recorded a few times. The chain joins TRBV29-1 to TRBJ2-7; 7 bases line up with TRBD1. Trimming at V came to 6 bases and at J to 4 bases, leaving 3 bases not matched to a gene. This CDR3 spans 11 amino acids. Germline loops: CDR1 SQVTM, CDR2 ANQGSEA. The CDR3 loop reads CSVGTVYEQYF. The CDR3 nucleotides read TGCAGCGTCGGGACAGTATACGAGCAGTACTTC.

The V call is TRBV6-4, the J call TRBJ2-1, with TRBD2 matching over 13 bases. V was pared by 5 bases and J by 6 bases, with 4 bases of the junction left unmatched. CDR3 length: 15 residues. CDR1 and CDR2 (germline): MRHNA, SNTAGT. CDR3 amino acids: CASSPLAGGPNEQFF. As DNA, the CDR3 is TGTGCCAGCAGTCCACTAGCGGGGGGGCCCAATGAGCAGTTCTTC.

This chain joins TRBV5-4 and TRBJ1-1; D is uncertain. V lost 3 bases and J 5 bases, leaving 8 bases between the germline ends. CDR1 and CDR2 (germline): SGHNT, YYREEE (reference sequence). The CDR3 loop spans 12 amino acids. For the CDR3, the DNA is TGTGCCAGCAGCTATTCGCGGACTGAAGCTTTCTTT. It translates to CASSYSRTEAFF.

The chain recombines TRBV6-1 with TRBJ2-1, with 11 bases matching TRBD2. V shed 5 bases, J shed 5 bases, and the junction held 5 bases outside the gene matches. CDR3 length equals 15 residues. Germline lookup yields CDR1 MNHNS and CDR2 SASEGT. The CDR3 DNA is TGTGCCAGCAGTAGGGGACTAGCGGAACACAATGAGCAGTTCTTC. It is translated as CASSRGLAEHNEQFF.

The genes are TRBV28 and TRBJ2-7; 8 positions agree with TRBD1. Germline lookup yields CDR1 MDHEN and CDR2 SYDVKM. CDR3 size: 14 residues. Trimming at V came to 5 bases and at J to 2 bases, leaving 5 bases not matched to a gene. The CDR3 region is CASSRQGSPYEQYF. CDR3 bases: TGTGCCAGCAGTCGACAGGGGTCCCCCTACGAGCAGTACTTC.

The V call is TRBV6-7, the J call TRBJ2-7, with 12 bases aligning to TRBD2. TRBV6-7 is sorted into the ORF group, with uncertain function. The V gene end was trimmed by 1 base and the J gene end by 6 bases; junction bases not matched to a gene: 10. This CDR3 contains 17 residues. Written as DNA, the CDR3 is TGTGCCAGCAGTTACTTCGATAACTTGACTAGCGGGAGCGAGCAGTACTTC. Its protein is CASSYFDNLTSGSEQYF.

This clone was detected a few times. J is TRBJ2-7 and V is TRBV6-5; 9 nucleotides align to TRBD2. CDR3 size: 12 residues. Germline V gene lookup returns CDR1 MNHEY and CDR2 SVGAGI. Trimming removed 6 bases from V and 7 bases from J; junction bases left unmatched: 4. CDR3 sequence: CASRSGLAEQYF. Here the CDR3 DNA reads TGTGCCAGCAGATCCGGACTAGCGGAGCAGTACTTC.

This chain uses TRBV4-3 with TRBJ2-3, with TRBD2 matching 7 bases. Per the germline V gene, CDR1 is LGHNA and CDR2 is YSLEER. This CDR3 region has 17 residues. Losses at the gene ends were 1 base for V and 4 bases for J; bases not matched to a gene: 11. CDR3: CASSQVYTGGIPDTQYF. As DNA, the CDR3 is TGCGCCAGCAGCCAAGTCTATACGGGGGGTATACCAGATACGCAGTATTTT.

The gene calls are TRBV9 and TRBJ2-7, with 7 bases that match TRBD1. Germline V lookup: CDR1 SGDLS, CDR2 YYNGEE. J lost 3 bases, V lost 0 bases, and 3 bases had no gene match. This CDR3 is 14 amino acids long. DNA of the CDR3: TGTGCCAGCAGCGTAGGGGGACAGAACTACGAGCAGTACTTC. Protein product: CASSVGGQNYEQYF.

The chain couples TRBV9 to TRBJ2-1; tentative D call: TRBD2 (5 bases). The CDR3 is 15 amino acids. Germline V CDR1 and CDR2: SGDLS, YYNGEE. Trimming took 3 bases from V and 6 from J, leaving 16 bases between them. CDR3 sequence (DNA): TGTGCCAGCAGCGACCTAGCCCTGGAAACCAATGAGCAGTTCTTC. Translated, it gives CASSDLALETNEQFF.

CDR3 coding DNA: TGTGCCATCGAGCGCCCCTCTGGGGCCAACGTCCTGACTTTC. Protein: CAIERPSGANVLTF. This chain links TRBV27 with TRBJ2-6; D remains ambiguous. Trimming removed 10 bases at V and 0 bases at J, with 10 bases between. The CDR3 sequence is 14 residues long. The germline V gene has CDR1 MNHEY and CDR2 SMNVEV (reference sequence).

The chain employs TRBV7-9 and TRBJ2-2; D is unresolved. The germline V and J ends were trimmed by 8 bases and 10 bases, with 11 bases remaining between them. The germline V gene encodes CDR1 SEHNR and CDR2 FQNEAQ (reference sequence). This CDR3 spans 11 amino acids. The CDR3 sequence is CASSRSLELFF. The CDR3 bases are TGTGCCAGCTCGAGGAGTTTGGAGCTGTTTTTT.

V is TRBV6-4 and J is TRBJ2-2, with 10 bases identical to TRBD1. The ends lost 6 bases at V and 3 bases at J; junction bases unmatched: 1. The germline CDR1 and CDR2 sequences are MRHNA and SNTAGT. The CDR3 totals 14 residues. The CDR3, as DNA: TGTGCCAGCAGAGGGACAGGGGACACCGGGGAGCTGTTTTTT. Residues: CASRGTGDTGELFF.

The chain carries TRBV27 and TRBJ1-2, with a possible D match to TRBD1 (6 bases). Between the trimmed V and J ends, which lost 5 bases and 0 bases, there was a span of 13 bases. The V gene's germline CDR1 is MNHEY and CDR2 SMNVEV (reference sequence). There are 15 residues in the CDR3. In DNA form, the CDR3 reads TGTGCCAGCAGTCTCTCCAGGGGTACTAACTATGGCTACACCTTC. This sequence encodes CASSLSRGTNYGYTF.

This clone is large (0.1 to 1%) in the sample. This rearrangement joins TRBV6-5 to TRBJ1-1; D is possibly TRBD1 (5 bases). Germline CDR1 is MNHEY and CDR2 is SVGAGI. The CDR3 is 12 residues long. V was cut by 6 bases and J by 1 base, with 6 bases left in between. CDR3 sequence reads: CASSTGNTEAFF. The DNA of the CDR3 is TGTGCCAGCAGCACAGGGAACACTGAAGCTTTCTTT.

This clone has just one count. The genes are TRBV11-3 and TRBJ2-7; TRBD1 agrees at 8 bases. V lost 3 bases and J lost 7; bases outside the gene matches: 5. The CDR3 totals 13 residues. The V gene's germline CDR1 is SGHNT and CDR2 YENEEA. The CDR3 nucleotides read TGTGCCAGCAGCTTGGGGACAGGCCAAGAGCAGTACTTC. It is translated as CASSLGTGQEQYF.

This rearrangement joins TRBV4-2 to TRBJ1-6; D gene unclear. Trimming took 1 base from V and 8 from J, leaving 9 bases between them. The CDR3 consists of 14 residues. Per germline, CDR1 LGHNA and CDR2 YNFKEQ. The CDR3 DNA reads TGTGCCAGCAGCCAAGGGTTTTACGATTCACCCCTCCACTTT. This encodes CASSQGFYDSPLHF.

This clone was observed once. The gene calls are TRBV2 and TRBJ2-1; 7 bases align to TRBD1. Germline values: CDR1 SNHLY, CDR2 FYNNEI. V trimming: 8 bases; J trimming: 2 bases; junction bases outside the gene matches: 6. The CDR3 runs 14 residues. The chain's CDR3 is CASHGQVTYNEQFF. The DNA of the CDR3 is TGTGCCAGCCATGGACAGGTTACCTACAATGAGCAGTTCTTC.